Each of the 14 T cell receptor beta chains below was sequenced from the same sample in a study of T-cell memory formation after mild COVID-19. Using its own MiXCR run on the 5' RACE reads, TCRdb lists one record per CDR3 protein. The sample includes roughly 400,000 distinct CDR3 sequences, under 20% of them seen just once. Sequencing input: PBMCs or a T cell subset sorted from them (not recorded which). The receptors originated from a man between 18 and 29 years old who had mild COVID-19 (a few samples of this study predate the infection). Cell type and time point are not known.

V is TRBV7-2 and J is TRBJ1-5; TRBD1 might be the D (6 bases). Germline V CDR1 and CDR2: SGHTA, FQGNSA. The CDR3 is 14 amino acids. Trimming shortened V by 5 bases and J by 7 bases, and 15 bases separated the two germline ends. CDR3: CASSPLTGSQPQHF. For the CDR3, the DNA is TGTGCCAGCAGCCCACTCACAGGGAGCCAGCCCCAGCATTTT.

The sample holds a few counts of this clonotype. The chain uses TRBV7-9 and TRBJ2-1; maybe TRBD2 (5 bases). CDR3 size: 15 residues. The V gene's germline CDR1 is SEHNR and CDR2 FQNEAQ (reference sequence). V gave up 1 base and J gave up 8 bases, with 15 bases separating them. The CDR3 DNA reads TGTGCCAGCAGCTTAGAACCGGACTTCTTCTATGAGCAGTTCTTC. Translated: CASSLEPDFFYEQFF.

The rearrangement joins TRBV7-9 to TRBJ2-2, with TRBD1 matching over 10 bases. The CDR3 totals 18 residues. The V gene end was trimmed by 5 bases and the J gene end by 2 bases; junction bases not matched to a gene: 11. From germline, CDR1 is SEHNR and CDR2 FQNEAQ (reference sequence). The CDR3 region is CASSPAIRTGGNTGELFF. The CDR3 DNA reads TGTGCCAGCAGCCCAGCCATTCGGACAGGGGGTAACACCGGGGAGCTGTTTTTT. Combining the CDR3 with reference TRBV7-9 and TRBJ2-2 gives the whole variable domain DTGVSQNPRHKITKRGQNVTFRCDPISEHNRLYWYRQTLGQGPEFLTYFQNEAQLEKSRLLSDRFSAERPKGSFSTLEIQRTEQGDSAMYLCASSPAIRTGGNTGELFFGEGSRLTVL.

This clonotype was counted only a few times. This sequence joins TRBV5-1 and TRBJ1-1; tentatively, D is TRBD1 (5 bases). Germline CDR1 SGHRS, CDR2 YFSETQ. Trimming removed 4 bases at V and 4 bases at J, with 17 bases between. The CDR3 totals 15 residues. This CDR3 is CASSKPTQGGTEAFF. CDR3 DNA sequence: TGCGCCAGCAGCAAACCCACGCAGGGTGGCACTGAAGCTTTCTTT.

This clonotype appeared a few times. This sequence joins TRBV5-1 and TRBJ2-2; D possibly corresponds to TRBD1 (7 bases). V lost 0 bases and J 4 bases, leaving 16 bases between the germline ends. The V gene's germline CDR1 is SGHRS and CDR2 YFSETQ. This CDR3 region has 17 residues. As DNA, the CDR3 is TGCGCCAGCAGCTTGGCCGGAGGGGGCGAAGGCACCGGGGAGCTGTTTTTT. It translates to CASSLAGGGEGTGELFF. Full variable domain (missing parts from reference TRBV5-1 and TRBJ2-2): KAGVTQTPRYLIKTRGQQVTLSCSPISGHRSVSWYQQTPGQGLQFLFEYFSETQRNKGNFPGRFSGRQFSNSRSEMNVSTLELGDSALYLCASSLAGGGEGTGELFFGEGSRLTVL.

This clonotype was observed many times. CDR3 sequence (DNA): TGTGCCAGCAGTTTAGAGTCCCATCAGCCCCAGCATTTT. As protein: CASSLESHQPQHF. V and J are TRBV12-3 or TRBV12-4 and TRBJ1-5; D is ambiguous. This CDR3 has 13 amino acids. The V end lost 1 base, the J end lost 5 bases, and 6 bases lay between the germline ends.

This clonotype was observed a handful of times. The rearrangement joins TRBV4-2 to TRBJ1-6; perhaps TRBD1 as D (5 bases). The CDR3 spans 17 residues. Germline lookup yields CDR1 LGHNA and CDR2 YNFKEQ. V was trimmed by 0 bases and J by 6 bases, leaving 15 bases between them. The chain's CDR3 is CASSQDRVRGLNSPLHF. The CDR3 DNA sequence: TGTGCCAGCAGCCAAGATAGGGTTCGGGGACTTAATTCACCCCTCCACTTT.

The J gene is TRBJ1-2, the V gene TRBV5-1, with 7 bases lining up with TRBD1. The CDR3 has 15 residues. CDR1 and CDR2 from the germline V gene are SGHRS and YFSETQ. V was pared by 0 bases and J by 4 bases, with 6 bases of the junction left unmatched. CDR3 in amino acids: CASSLGTGDPYGYTF. The DNA for the CDR3 is TGCGCCAGCAGCTTGGGAACAGGGGACCCCTATGGCTACACCTTC. Using reference TRBV5-1 and TRBJ1-2 for the parts outside the CDR3, the full variable domain is KAGVTQTPRYLIKTRGQQVTLSCSPISGHRSVSWYQQTPGQGLQFLFEYFSETQRNKGNFPGRFSGRQFSNSRSEMNVSTLELGDSALYLCASSLGTGDPYGYTFGSGTRLTVV.

The chain combines TRBV6-5 with TRBJ2-5, with TRBD1 as a possible D gene (6 bases). This CDR3 region has 13 residues. From germline, CDR1 is MNHEY and CDR2 SVGAGI. Deletions cut 4 bases from V and 10 bases from J, with 16 bases between. CDR3 bases: TGTGCCAGCAGTTCCACCGGGACACTCCTCCAGTACTTC. It specifies CASSSTGTLLQYF.

This clonotype was found a few times. CDR3 DNA: TGCAGTGCCGTCAATAGCAATCAGCCCCAGCATTTT. The encoded protein is CSAVNSNQPQHF. The chain uses TRBV20-1 and TRBJ1-5; D unresolved. Germline V gene lookup returns CDR1 DFQATT and CDR2 SNEGSKA (reference sequence). The CDR3 is 12 residues long. Trimming removed 6 bases from V and 0 bases from J, with 6 bases in between.

This clonotype was picked up a small number of times. The chain combines TRBV7-2 with TRBJ1-1; a possible D gene is TRBD1 (6 bases). Trimming stripped 4 bases from V and 11 bases from J, with 17 bases between. From germline, CDR1 is SGHTA and CDR2 FQGNSA. CDR3 length: 13 amino acids. DNA of the CDR3: TGTGCCAGCAGCTGGAACGGGGGCGACTCGGCTTTCTTT. Its translation: CASSWNGGDSAFF. The entire variable domain, with the rest obtained from reference TRBV7-2 and TRBJ1-1, is as follows: GAGVSQSPSNKVTEKGKDVELRCDPISGHTALYWYRQSLGQGLEFLIYFQGNSAPDKSGLPSDRFSAERTGGSVSTLTIQRTQQEDSAVYLCASSWNGGDSAFFGQGTRLTVV.

The rearrangement joins TRBV6-2 or TRBV6-3 to TRBJ2-1; 16 bases agree with TRBD2. This CDR3 region has 14 residues. Germline CDR1 MNHEY, CDR2 SVGEGT. The V segment lost 5 bases and the J segment 16 bases; nucleotides outside the gene matches: 8. The CDR3 nucleotides read TGTGCCAGCAGTGCGGGACTAGCGGGGGGGCGTGATTTCTTC. Its protein product is CASSAGLAGGRDFF.

The gene calls are TRBV9 and TRBJ1-1, with D possibly being TRBD1 (5 bases). The CDR3 is 15 residues long. V lost 4 bases and J 5 bases, leaving 18 bases between the germline ends. Germline CDR1 SGDLS, CDR2 YYNGEE. This CDR3 is CASSPRGTSGTEAFF. The CDR3, as DNA: TGTGCCAGCAGCCCAAGAGGGACGTCGGGGACTGAAGCTTTCTTT.

The chain recombines TRBV7-9 with TRBJ1-2; D gene unclear. CDR1 is SEHNR and CDR2 is FQNEAQ in the germline V gene (reference sequence). The CDR3 covers 15 residues. The V and J ends lost 1 base and 3 bases respectively, with 12 bases between them. This CDR3 is CASSLGLALDYGYTF. The CDR3 DNA is TGTGCCAGCAGCTTAGGCTTGGCCTTGGACTATGGCTACACCTTC. Supplemented by reference TRBV7-9 and TRBJ1-2, the full variable domain reads DTGVSQNPRHKITKRGQNVTFRCDPISEHNRLYWYRQTLGQGPEFLTYFQNEAQLEKSRLLSDRFSAERPKGSFSTLEIQRTEQGDSAMYLCASSLGLALDYGYTFGSGTRLTVV.